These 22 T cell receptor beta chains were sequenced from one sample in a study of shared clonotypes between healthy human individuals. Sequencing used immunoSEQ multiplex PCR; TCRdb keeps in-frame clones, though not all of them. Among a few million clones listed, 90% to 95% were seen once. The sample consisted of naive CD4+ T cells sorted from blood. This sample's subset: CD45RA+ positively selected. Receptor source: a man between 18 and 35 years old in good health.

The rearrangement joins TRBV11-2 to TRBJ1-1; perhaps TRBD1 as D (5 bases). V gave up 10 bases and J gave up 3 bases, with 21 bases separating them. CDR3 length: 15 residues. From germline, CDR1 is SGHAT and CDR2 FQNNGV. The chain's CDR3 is CAIYTLLGEDTEAFF. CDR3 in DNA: TGTGCCATCTACACCCTATTGGGGGAGGACACTGAAGCTTTCTTT.

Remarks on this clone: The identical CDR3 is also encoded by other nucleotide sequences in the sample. The CDR3 bases are TGCGCCAGCAGCTCCCGCGGGGCTAGCACAGATACGCAGTATTTT. It codes for CASSSRGASTDTQYF. The rearrangement joins TRBV5-1 to TRBJ2-3; TRBD2 might be the D (6 bases). Trimming left V 3 bases short and J 0 bases short, with 11 bases between. CDR1 is SGHRS and CDR2 is YFSETQ in the germline V gene. CDR3 length equals 15 residues.

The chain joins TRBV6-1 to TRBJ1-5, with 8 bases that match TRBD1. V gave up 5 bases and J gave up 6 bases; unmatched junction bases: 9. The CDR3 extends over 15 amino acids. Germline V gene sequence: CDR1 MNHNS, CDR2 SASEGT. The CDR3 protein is CASSPGTGGGQPQHF. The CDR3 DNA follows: TGTGCCAGCAGTCCTGGGACAGGTGGCGGTCAGCCCCAGCATTTT.

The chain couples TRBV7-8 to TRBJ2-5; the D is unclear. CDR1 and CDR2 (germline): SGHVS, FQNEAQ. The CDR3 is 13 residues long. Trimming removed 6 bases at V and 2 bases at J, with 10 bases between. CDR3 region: CASRRTAQETQYF. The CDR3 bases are TGTGCCAGCAGGAGGACGGCTCAAGAGACCCAGTACTTC.

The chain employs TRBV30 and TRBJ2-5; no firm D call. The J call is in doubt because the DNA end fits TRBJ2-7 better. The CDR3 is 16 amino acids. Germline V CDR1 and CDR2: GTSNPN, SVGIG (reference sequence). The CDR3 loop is CAWSAQRQIRSLEQYF. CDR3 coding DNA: TGTGCCTGGAGTGCCCAGAGGCAAATAAGGTCCCTCGAGCAGTACTTC.

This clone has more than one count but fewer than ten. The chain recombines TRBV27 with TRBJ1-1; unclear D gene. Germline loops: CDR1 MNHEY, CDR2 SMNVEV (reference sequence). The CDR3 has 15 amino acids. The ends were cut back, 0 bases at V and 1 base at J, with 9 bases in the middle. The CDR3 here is CASSLSAQQNTEAFF. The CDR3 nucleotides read TGTGCCAGCAGTTTATCGGCACAGCAGAACACTGAAGCTTTCTTT.

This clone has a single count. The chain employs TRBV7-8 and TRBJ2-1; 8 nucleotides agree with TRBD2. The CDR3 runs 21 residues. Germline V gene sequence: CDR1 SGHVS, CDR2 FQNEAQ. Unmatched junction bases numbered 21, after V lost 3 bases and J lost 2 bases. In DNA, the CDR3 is TGTGCCAGCAGCTTTTCTACCAATGACCTTAGCGGGGACCCCACCTACAATGAGCAGTTCTTC. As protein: CASSFSTNDLSGDPTYNEQFF.

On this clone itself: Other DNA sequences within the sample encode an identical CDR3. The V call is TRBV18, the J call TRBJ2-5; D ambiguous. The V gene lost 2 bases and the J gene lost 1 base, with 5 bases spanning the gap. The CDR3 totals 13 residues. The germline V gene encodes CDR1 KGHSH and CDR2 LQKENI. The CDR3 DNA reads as TGTGCCAGCTCACCATACAGCCAAGAGACCCAGTACTTC. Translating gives CASSPYSQETQYF. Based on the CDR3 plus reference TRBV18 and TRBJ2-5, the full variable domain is NAGVMQNPRHLVRRRGQEARLRCSPMKGHSHVYWYRQLPEEGLKFMVYLQKENIIDESGMPKERFSAEFPKEGPSILRIQQVVRGDSAAYFCASSPYSQETQYFGPGTRLLVL.

The CDR3 loop is CASNRATLETQYF. The CDR3 region has the DNA TGTGCCAGCAACAGGGCGACACTGGAGACCCAGTACTTC. The chain employs TRBV6-6 and TRBJ2-5, with a weak D call TRBD1 (6 bases). The germline V and J ends were trimmed by 7 bases and 5 bases, with 14 bases remaining between them. The CDR3 contains 13 residues. Per germline, CDR1 MNHNY and CDR2 SVGAGI (reference sequence).

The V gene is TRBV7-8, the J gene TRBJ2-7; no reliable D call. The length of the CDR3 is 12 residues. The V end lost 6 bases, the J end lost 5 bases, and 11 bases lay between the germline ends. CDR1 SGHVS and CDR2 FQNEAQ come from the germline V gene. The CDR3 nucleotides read TGTGCCAGCAGTCACGTCCTGGACGAGCAGTACTTC. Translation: CASSHVLDEQYF.

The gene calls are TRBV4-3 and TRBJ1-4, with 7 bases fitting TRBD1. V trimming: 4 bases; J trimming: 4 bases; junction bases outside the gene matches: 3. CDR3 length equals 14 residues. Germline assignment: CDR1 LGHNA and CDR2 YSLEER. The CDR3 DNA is TGCGCCAGCAGCCTGGGACAGCTTAATGAAAAACTGTTTTTT. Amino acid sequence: CASSLGQLNEKLFF.

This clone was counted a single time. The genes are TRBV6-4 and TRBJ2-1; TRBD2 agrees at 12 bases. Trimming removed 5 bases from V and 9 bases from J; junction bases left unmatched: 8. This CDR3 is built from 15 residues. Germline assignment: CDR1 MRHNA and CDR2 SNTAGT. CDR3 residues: CASSPLAGGAGEQFF. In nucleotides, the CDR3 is TGTGCCAGCAGTCCACTAGCGGGAGGTGCAGGTGAGCAGTTCTTC.

The CDR3 region is CASSLQGLAGSSYEQYF. The CDR3 coding sequence is TGTGCCAGCAGTTTACAGGGACTAGCGGGGTCCTCCTACGAGCAGTACTTC. The genes are TRBV28 and TRBJ2-7; 13 bases are shared with TRBD2. Looked up from germline, CDR1 is MDHEN and CDR2 is SYDVKM. V trimming: 2 bases; J trimming: 0 bases; junction bases outside the gene matches: 4. This CDR3 is built from 17 residues.

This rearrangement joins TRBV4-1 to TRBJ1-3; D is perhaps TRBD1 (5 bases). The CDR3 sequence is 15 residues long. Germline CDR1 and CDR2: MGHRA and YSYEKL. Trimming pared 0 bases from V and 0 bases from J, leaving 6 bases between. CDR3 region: CASSQEGTSGNTIYF. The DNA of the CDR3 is TGCGCCAGCAGCCAAGAAGGGACCTCTGGAAACACCATATATTTT.

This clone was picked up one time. The CDR3 coding sequence is TGTGCCAGCAAATTCGGGGTCTCCTACGAGCAGTACTTC. It yields the protein CASKFGVSYEQYF. J is TRBJ2-7 and V is TRBV28, with D perhaps matching TRBD2 (5 bases). Trimming shortened V by 7 bases and J by 0 bases, and 10 bases separated the two germline ends. CDR3 length equals 13 residues. Germline V CDR1 and CDR2: MDHEN, SYDVKM. The whole variable domain, remainder taken from reference TRBV28 and TRBJ2-7, is DVKVTQSSRYLVKRTGEKVFLECVQDMDHENMFWYRQDPGLGLRLIYFSYDVKMKEKGDIPEGYSVSREKKERFSLILESASTNQTSMYLCASKFGVSYEQYFGPGTRLTVT.

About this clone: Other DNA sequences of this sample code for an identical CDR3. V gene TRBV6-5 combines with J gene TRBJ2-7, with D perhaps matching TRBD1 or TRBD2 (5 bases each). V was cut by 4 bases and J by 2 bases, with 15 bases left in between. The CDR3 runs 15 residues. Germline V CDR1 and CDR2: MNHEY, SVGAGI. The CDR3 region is CASSFSGTGTYEQYF. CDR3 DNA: TGTGCCAGCAGTTTCTCGGGGACGGGGACCTACGAGCAGTACTTC.

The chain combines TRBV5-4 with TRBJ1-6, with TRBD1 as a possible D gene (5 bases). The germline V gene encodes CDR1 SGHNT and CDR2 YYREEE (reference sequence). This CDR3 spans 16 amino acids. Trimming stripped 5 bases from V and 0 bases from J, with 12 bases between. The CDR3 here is CASRMDKSSYNSPLHF. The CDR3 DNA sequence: TGTGCCAGCAGAATGGACAAGAGCTCCTATAATTCACCCCTCCACTTT.

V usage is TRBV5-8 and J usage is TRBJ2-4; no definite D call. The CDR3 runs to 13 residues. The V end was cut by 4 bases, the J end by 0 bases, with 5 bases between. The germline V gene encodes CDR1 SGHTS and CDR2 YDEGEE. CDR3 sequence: CASSDLAKNIQYF. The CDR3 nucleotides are TGTGCCAGCAGCGACTTAGCCAAAAACATTCAGTACTTC.

CDR3 nucleotide sequence: TGTGCCAGCAGACCTCCAGGGGGTTGGGGTGGCTACACCTTC. Encoded protein: CASRPPGGWGGYTF. The chain joins TRBV6-5 to TRBJ1-2; 7 bases fit TRBD1. This CDR3 is built from 14 residues. The ends lost 6 bases at V and 7 bases at J; junction bases unmatched: 11. Germline V gives CDR1 MNHEY, CDR2 SVGAGI.

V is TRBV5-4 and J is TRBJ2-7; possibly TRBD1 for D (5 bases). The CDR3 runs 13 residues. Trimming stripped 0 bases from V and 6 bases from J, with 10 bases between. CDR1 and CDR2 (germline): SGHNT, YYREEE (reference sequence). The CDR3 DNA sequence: TGTGCCAGCAGCTTGGTCGACAGACCCGAGCAGTACTTC. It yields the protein CASSLVDRPEQYF.

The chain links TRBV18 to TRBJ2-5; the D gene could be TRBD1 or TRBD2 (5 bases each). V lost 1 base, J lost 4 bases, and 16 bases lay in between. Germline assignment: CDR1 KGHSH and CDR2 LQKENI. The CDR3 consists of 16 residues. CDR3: CASSPLAGTPVETQYF. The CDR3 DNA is TGTGCCAGCTCACCACTGGCCGGGACCCCGGTAGAGACCCAGTACTTC.

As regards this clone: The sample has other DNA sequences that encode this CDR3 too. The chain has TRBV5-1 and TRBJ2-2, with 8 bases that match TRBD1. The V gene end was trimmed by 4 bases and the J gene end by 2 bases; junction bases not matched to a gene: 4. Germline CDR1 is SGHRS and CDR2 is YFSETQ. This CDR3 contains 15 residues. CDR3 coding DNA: TGCGCCAGCAGCCCAGGGGGCACCAACACCGGGGAGCTGTTTTTT. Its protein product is CASSPGGTNTGELFF.